This T cell receptor beta chain was sequenced for a study of PD-1 blockade in mismatch repair-deficient tumors. Whole-study context: Patients had 12 to 13 mismatch repair-deficient cancer types and were previously treated and progressing.

As for this clone: Its antigen is currently unknown.

Germline CDR1 is LNHDA and CDR2 is SQIVND (reference sequence). The CDR3 runs 16 residues. The ends lost 4 bases at V and 0 bases at J; junction bases unmatched: 6. General study results and limits: Tumor-resident clones, often absent from pretreatment blood, expanded after pembrolizumab and then contracted.

The protocol was immunoSEQ multiplex PCR, while the TCRdb copy is restricted to in-frame clones and leaves out a portion. In the table there are 56,000 or so clones, roughly 80% of which are singletons. The J gene is TRBJ2-3, the V gene TRBV19; 8 bases fit TRBD2. The material sequenced was peripheral blood, taken 4 weeks after starting pembrolizumab. The receptor was isolated from an adult with mismatch repair-deficient cancer. For the CDR3, the DNA is TGTGCCAGTAGTACCCTTAGCGGGGTTAGCACAGATACGCAGTATTTT. This gives the protein CASSTLSGVSTDTQYF.